The clone carrying this T cell receptor (beta chain) was counted ten times or more. Its target is not known. The sample originates from a study of T cells in Graves' hyperthyroidism and ophthalmopathy. Study-wide context: At initial diagnosis, before any treatment had begun, peripheral blood was obtained. Study-level results: Ophthalmopathy, as predicted by the model, came a median roughly 6.5 months after the prediction.

Amplified regions were TCR beta CDR3 sequences from RNA transcripts. RT-PCR in the first round (using the HTBI primer set) targeted the TCR CDR3. TCRdb processed the multiplex PCR reads anew with MiXCR; each CDR3 protein has one entry. The sample includes 30,000 to 45,000 distinct CDR3 sequences, about 50% of them seen just once. From germline, CDR1 is DFQATT and CDR2 SNEGSKA (reference sequence). V was clipped by 4 bases and J by 0 bases, with 13 bases between them. The CDR3 loop spans 16 amino acids. Ophthalmopathy patients showed a Clinical Activity Score of at least 3, NOSPECS grade of at least 4 and duration under 3 months.

V usage is TRBV20-1 and J usage is TRBJ2-6, with D possibly matching TRBD2 (6 bases). This clonotype was obtained from a man in his forties or fifties with Graves' ophthalmopathy. The sequenced sample was blood. The CDR3 is CSATRDGGSGANVLTF. DNA of the CDR3: TGCAGTGCTACCCGGGACGGGGGCTCTGGGGCCAACGTCCTGACTTTC.